Below, one TCR beta chain is given with its context. Other DNA sequences within the sample encode an identical CDR3. This specimen belongs to a study of PD-1 and CTLA-4 blockade in melanoma. Only in-frame clones appear in the TCRdb table, and some are missing; sequencing was by immunoSEQ multiplex PCR. The sample yields under 40,000 clones, 88% seen once. The CDR3 consists of 12 residues. CDR1 and CDR2 (germline): LGHNA, YNFKEQ. The V gene lost 1 base and the J gene lost 7 bases, with 8 bases spanning the gap. The receptor was isolated from a human donor with melanoma. The gene calls are TRBV4-2 and TRBJ2-7, with D tentatively TRBD2 (5 bases). Sequences were derived from CD8+ T cells from peripheral blood, sampled from a patient given anti-PD-1 treatment. The DNA of the CDR3 is TGTGCCAGCAGCCAAGGAGGCGGGGAGCAGTACTTC. Translating it yields CASSQGGGEQYF.